Here is one TCR beta chain with its context. No antigen is known for it. This sample was taken from a study of CD4+ T cells in melanoma. Study conclusions and caveats: A reported correlation linked neoantigen-specific CD4+ T cells to CD8+, macrophage and B cell function. Diverse differentiation states were reported for melanoma neoantigen-specific CD4+ T cells.

Assay used: immunoSEQ multiplex PCR; TCRdb lists only in-frame clones, some missing. The sample consists of around 110,000 clones, 92% of them appearing once. V was cut by 7 bases and J by 3 bases, with 16 bases left in between. There are 14 residues in the CDR3. Germline V lookup: CDR1 PRHDT, CDR2 FYEKMQ (reference sequence). This receptor was obtained from a human donor with melanoma. The chain employs TRBV13 and TRBJ2-7, with D tentatively TRBD2 (5 bases). What was sequenced was peripheral blood. The CDR3 coding sequence is TGTGCCAGCACCTACTCCGGGATCCGCTACGAGCAGTACTTC. This encodes CASTYSGIRYEQYF.